A single sample is the source of the 29 T cell receptor beta chains below, sequenced in a study of blood T cell repertoires in COVID-19. Assay: immunoSEQ multiplex PCR; the TCRdb copy retains only in-frame clones and omits some. The table has 200,000 to 250,000 clones, 89% seen once; the top ten hold about 5%. Sample: peripheral blood. Receptor source: a woman aged 40 to 50 with acute or convalescent COVID-19.

The chain uses TRBV4-1 and TRBJ1-1, with TRBD1 as a possible D gene (5 bases). The CDR3 has 14 residues. V was clipped by 4 bases and J by 0 bases, with 9 bases between them. Germline loops: CDR1 MGHRA, CDR2 YSYEKL. The CDR3 spells CASSRGLLNTEAFF. In DNA form, the CDR3 reads TGCGCCAGCAGCCGGGGACTCCTGAACACTGAAGCTTTCTTT.

This chain connects TRBV19 to TRBJ1-1; weak D call: TRBD1 (5 bases). Trimming pared 5 bases from V and 4 bases from J, leaving 11 bases between. The CDR3 contains 13 residues. Germline V gene sequence: CDR1 LNHDA, CDR2 SQIVND (reference sequence). The CDR3 DNA reads as TGTGCCAGTAGTGCGACAGCGTTCACTGAAGCTTTCTTT. The encoded protein is CASSATAFTEAFF.

The chain recombines TRBV6-1 with TRBJ1-1; TRBD1 agrees at 8 bases. J lost 3 bases, V lost 4 bases, and 16 bases had no gene match. The CDR3 sequence is 18 residues long. Germline loops: CDR1 MNHNS, CDR2 SASEGT. The CDR3 sequence: CASSGLGTGGIMHTEAFF. DNA for the CDR3: TGTGCCAGCAGTGGACTCGGGACAGGCGGTATTATGCACACTGAAGCTTTCTTT.

This clone was found a few times. The CDR3 DNA reads as TGTGCCAGCAGTTACTCGAGACGTACAGGGGAAACTGAAGCTTTCTTT. This codes for CASSYSRRTGETEAFF. V and J are TRBV6-2 or TRBV6-3 and TRBJ1-1; 7 nucleotides match TRBD1. With 0 bases clipped from V and 5 bases from J, the junction kept 9 bases outside the gene matches. Germline loops: CDR1 MNHEY, CDR2 SVGEGT. This CDR3 contains 16 residues.

CDR3 nucleotides: TGTGCCAGCAGTTACCAGGGGATGAGCAATCAGCCCCAGCATTTT. It specifies CASSYQGMSNQPQHF. The rearrangement joins TRBV6-5 to TRBJ1-5; possible D gene TRBD1, 6 bases. This CDR3 is built from 15 residues. CDR1 is MNHEY and CDR2 is SVGAGI in the germline V gene. Trimming stripped 2 bases from V and 1 base from J, with 9 bases between.

This chain links TRBV1 with TRBJ2-7; the table's D call of TRBD1 was not tested on the DNA. TRBV1 is designated a pseudogene. The CDR3 covers 14 residues. This CDR3 is CTSSQEKRQSFEYV. The CDR3 DNA follows: TGCACCAGCAGCCAAGAAAAAAGACAGTCCTTTGAGTACGTC.

The chain employs TRBV7-2 and TRBJ1-6, with D possibly TRBD1 on 5 matching bases. V was pared by 4 bases and J by 7 bases, with 11 bases between. Germline CDR1 and CDR2: SGHTA and FQGNSA. The CDR3 has 14 residues. The CDR3 DNA sequence: TGTGCCAGCAGCTATGGACGGGGGAATTCACCCCTCCACTTT. It yields the protein CASSYGRGNSPLHF.

The chain uses TRBV7-2 and TRBJ2-3; 12 bases map to TRBD2. Trimming cost V 4 bases and J 6 bases; bases outside gene matches: 11. From germline, CDR1 is SGHTA and CDR2 FQGNSA. CDR3 length: 17 residues. This CDR3 is CASSSPASGGVSDTQYF. CDR3 DNA sequence: TGTGCCAGCAGCTCCCCGGCTAGCGGGGGGGTCAGCGATACGCAGTATTTT.

This chain connects TRBV19 to TRBJ2-1, with 7 positions matching TRBD2. Germline assignment: CDR1 LNHDA and CDR2 SQIVND (reference sequence). The junction had 6 bases not matched to a gene; V was cut back by 11 bases and J by 2 bases. The CDR3 sequence is 13 residues long. CDR3 DNA: TGTGCCTCCCAGGCGGGGGCCTACAATGAGCAGTTCTTC. This gives the protein CASQAGAYNEQFF.

This rearrangement joins TRBV28 to TRBJ1-2; the D gene is possibly TRBD1 (6 bases). This CDR3 is built from 15 residues. The germline gives CDR1 MDHEN, CDR2 SYDVKM. V shed 10 bases and J shed 2 bases, with 20 bases lying between them. The CDR3 DNA follows: TGTGCCACAGCAATAACAGGGAAAGTGAACTATGGCTACACCTTC. Translation: CATAITGKVNYGYTF.

This sequence joins TRBV19 and TRBJ1-1; TRBD1 might be the D (5 bases). Germline V lookup: CDR1 LNHDA, CDR2 SQIVND (reference sequence). V gave up 1 base and J gave up 10 bases, with 10 bases separating them. This CDR3 is built from 12 residues. The CDR3 reads CASSIGEGRAFF. Written as DNA, the CDR3 is TGTGCCAGTAGTATAGGGGAGGGACGAGCTTTCTTT.

This clone was seen only a few times. V and J are TRBV6-1 and TRBJ1-3, with 8 nucleotides matching TRBD1. V was pared by 2 bases and J by 2 bases, with 5 bases of the junction left unmatched. Germline values: CDR1 MNHNS, CDR2 SASEGT. The CDR3 consists of 16 residues. CDR3 DNA: TGTGCCAGCAGTGAACAGGGGGCTGCCGCTGGAAACACCATATATTTT. Its protein is CASSEQGAAAGNTIYF.

The chain joins TRBV4-2 to TRBJ1-1, with D possibly TRBD1 on 6 matching bases. This CDR3 is built from 14 residues. In germline, CDR1 is LGHNA, CDR2 YNFKEQ. Trimming cost V 2 bases and J 2 bases, with 9 bases left between them. The CDR3 sequence: CASSQSRGNTEAFF. In nucleotides, the CDR3 is TGTGCCAGCAGCCAATCCAGGGGCAACACTGAAGCTTTCTTT.

The chain carries TRBV10-2 and TRBJ2-3; 12 bases line up with TRBD2. Germline V gives CDR1 WSHSY, CDR2 SAAADI. Trimming removed 6 bases from V and 2 bases from J; junction bases left unmatched: 6. This CDR3 has 16 residues. This CDR3 is CASRSTSGGNTDTQYF. CDR3 sequence (DNA): TGCGCCAGCAGATCGACTAGCGGGGGAAACACAGATACGCAGTATTTT.

The genes are TRBV19 and TRBJ1-6, with D unresolved. The V end lost 3 bases, the J end lost 6 bases, and 3 bases lay between the germline ends. Germline V CDR1 and CDR2: LNHDA, SQIVND (reference sequence). CDR3 length: 12 residues. CDR3 in DNA: TGTGCCAGTAGTATCCGTAATTCACCCCTCCACTTT. Amino acids: CASSIRNSPLHF.

The chain recombines TRBV6-5 with TRBJ1-2; 9 nucleotides line up with TRBD1. The ends lost 6 bases at V and 4 bases at J; junction bases unmatched: 9. Germline values: CDR1 MNHEY, CDR2 SVGAGI. The CDR3 spans 15 residues. The CDR3 region has the DNA TGTGCCAGCAGCCCCGGGACAGGGCCTTCCTATGGCTACACCTTC. Translation gives CASSPGTGPSYGYTF.

The gene calls are TRBV19 and TRBJ1-1; unclear D gene. V was shortened by 4 bases and J by 2 bases, with 14 bases between the two germline ends. Germline lookup yields CDR1 LNHDA and CDR2 SQIVND (reference sequence). CDR3 length equals 15 residues. CDR3 residues: CASSTSFRINTEAFF. The CDR3 nucleotides are TGTGCCAGTAGTACATCGTTCAGGATAAACACTGAAGCTTTCTTT.

The chain uses TRBV6-1 and TRBJ2-3; tentatively, D is TRBD1 (5 bases). CDR1 and CDR2 from the germline V gene are MNHNS and SASEGT. The ends were cut back, 1 base at V and 2 bases at J, with 19 bases in the middle. The CDR3 consists of 18 residues. The chain's CDR3 is CASSEVHPDSRNTDTQYF. The CDR3 nucleotides are TGTGCCAGCAGTGAAGTCCACCCCGACAGTCGAAACACAGATACGCAGTATTTT.

The V gene is TRBV11-2, the J gene TRBJ2-7, with TRBD2 as a possible D gene (6 bases). The germline V gene has CDR1 SGHAT and CDR2 FQNNGV. The CDR3 extends over 13 amino acids. The germline V and J ends were trimmed by 1 base and 7 bases, with 11 bases remaining between them. The CDR3 reads CASSLGGVGEQYV. In nucleotides, the CDR3 is TGTGCCAGCAGCTTAGGGGGGGTAGGAGAGCAGTACGTC.

The J gene is TRBJ2-2, the V gene TRBV9; the match to TRBD2 covers 7 bases. CDR1 and CDR2 from the germline V gene are SGDLS and YYNGEE. Losses at the gene ends were 2 bases for V and 1 base for J; bases not matched to a gene: 11. This CDR3 has 18 amino acids. The CDR3, as DNA: TGTGCCAGCAGCGTTGGCAATGGCGGGGGACTGAACACCGGGGAGCTGTTTTTT. It is translated as CASSVGNGGGLNTGELFF.

This clone was seen only once. The J gene is TRBJ1-3, the V gene TRBV5-6, with a weak D call TRBD1 (5 bases). The V gene lost 0 bases and the J gene lost 1 base, with 8 bases spanning the gap. This CDR3 contains 15 residues. Germline V gene data show CDR1 as SGHDT and CDR2 as YYEEEE. CDR3 in amino acids: CASSLEAGSGNTIYF. CDR3 sequence (DNA): TGTGCCAGCAGCTTGGAGGCAGGGTCTGGAAACACCATATATTTT.

The chain recombines TRBV11-2 with TRBJ1-1, with D possibly TRBD1 on 5 matching bases. The CDR3 has 16 amino acids. V was shortened by 1 base and J by 8 bases, with 20 bases between the two germline ends. Per germline, CDR1 SGHAT and CDR2 FQNNGV. The CDR3 is CASSLAGTLRAGEAFF. The CDR3 region has the DNA TGTGCCAGCAGCTTAGCCGGGACTCTTAGGGCAGGGGAAGCTTTCTTT.

This chain links TRBV19 with TRBJ2-1; D uncertain. Per germline, CDR1 LNHDA and CDR2 SQIVND (reference sequence). V gave up 6 bases and J gave up 0 bases, with 12 bases separating them. This CDR3 is built from 15 residues. The CDR3 is CASRVTRSSYNEQFF. The CDR3 region has the DNA TGTGCCAGTAGAGTCACTCGGAGCTCCTACAATGAGCAGTTCTTC.

This chain connects TRBV12-5 to TRBJ2-3; 7 positions agree with TRBD1. Germline loops: CDR1 LGHNT, CDR2 FRNRAP. Trimming at V came to 6 bases and at J to 6 bases, leaving 15 bases not matched to a gene. The CDR3 has 16 residues. The CDR3: CASGLRQGLGGDTQYF. In DNA form, the CDR3 reads TGTGCTAGTGGCTTAAGACAGGGCCTCGGAGGCGATACGCAGTATTTT.

The chain couples TRBV27 to TRBJ1-6; perhaps TRBD1 as D (6 bases). V lost 3 bases, J lost 10 bases, and 19 bases lay in between. The CDR3 is made up of 16 amino acids. In germline, CDR1 is MNHEY, CDR2 SMNVEV (reference sequence). The CDR3 spells CASSFSGGGVDSPLHF. DNA for the CDR3: TGTGCCAGCAGTTTTTCGGGGGGCGGGGTAGACTCACCCCTCCACTTT.

This chain connects TRBV6-5 to TRBJ2-7; maybe TRBD2 (6 bases). The CDR3 has 14 residues. Trimming removed 11 bases from V and 2 bases from J, with 19 bases in between. Germline V gene data show CDR1 as MNHEY and CDR2 as SVGAGI. The CDR3 protein is CAVARGSRAYEQYV. The CDR3 nucleotides read TGTGCCGTGGCCCGGGGGAGTCGGGCCTACGAGCAGTACGTC.

The chain couples TRBV19 to TRBJ2-2; no reliable D call. The germline CDR1 and CDR2 sequences are LNHDA and SQIVND (reference sequence). Trimming took off 9 bases at V and 0 bases at J, with 8 bases between the two ends. The CDR3 is 13 residues long. The CDR3 is CASRGPNTGELFF. DNA of the CDR3: TGTGCCAGCCGCGGCCCGAACACCGGGGAGCTGTTTTTT.

About this clone: The sample has other DNA sequences that encode this CDR3 too. The chain recombines TRBV2 with TRBJ1-5, with D maybe TRBD1 (5 bases). The germline V gene has CDR1 SNHLY and CDR2 FYNNEI. There are 13 residues in the CDR3. The V gene lost 3 bases and the J gene lost 4 bases, with 7 bases spanning the gap. This chain's CDR3 is CASSDGGNQPQHF. The CDR3 DNA follows: TGTGCCAGCAGTGACGGGGGTAATCAGCCCCAGCATTTT.

This chain joins TRBV6-1 and TRBJ2-7, with D maybe TRBD1 (6 bases). Germline V CDR1 and CDR2: MNHNS, SASEGT. CDR3 length equals 14 residues. V was cut by 2 bases and J by 2 bases, with 10 bases left in between. The CDR3 protein is CASSELQGAYEQYV. The CDR3 DNA reads TGTGCCAGCAGTGAACTACAGGGAGCCTACGAGCAGTACGTC.